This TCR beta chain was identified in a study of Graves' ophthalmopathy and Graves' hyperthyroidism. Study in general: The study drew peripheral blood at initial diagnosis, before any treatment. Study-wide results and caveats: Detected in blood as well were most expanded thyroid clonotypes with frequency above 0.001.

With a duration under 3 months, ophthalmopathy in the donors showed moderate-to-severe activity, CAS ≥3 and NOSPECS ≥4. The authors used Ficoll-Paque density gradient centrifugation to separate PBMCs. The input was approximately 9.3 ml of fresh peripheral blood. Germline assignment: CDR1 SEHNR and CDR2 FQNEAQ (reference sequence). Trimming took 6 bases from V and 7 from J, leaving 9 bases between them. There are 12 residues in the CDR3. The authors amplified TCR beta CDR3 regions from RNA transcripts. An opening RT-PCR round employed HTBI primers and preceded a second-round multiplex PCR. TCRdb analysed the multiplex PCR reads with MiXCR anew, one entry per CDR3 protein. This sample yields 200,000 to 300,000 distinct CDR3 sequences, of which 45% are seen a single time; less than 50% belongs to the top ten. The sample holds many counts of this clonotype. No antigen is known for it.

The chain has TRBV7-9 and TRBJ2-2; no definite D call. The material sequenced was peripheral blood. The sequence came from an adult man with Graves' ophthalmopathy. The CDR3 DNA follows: TGTGCCAGCAGGTCACAGAGCGGGGAGCTGTTTTTT. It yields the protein CASRSQSGELFF.